This T cell receptor (beta chain) was documented in a study of cytomegalovirus exposure and HLA in healthy donors. The study, taken as a whole, reports: The study recorded 164 TCR beta chains that were cytomegalovirus-associated.

There are a few counts of this clone. Its antigen remains unknown. TCRdb keeps only in-frame clones here, not all; method: immunoSEQ multiplex PCR. The table records tens of thousands of clones, 85% to 95% of them present only once. The clonotype comes from a man aged 18 to 29 in good health and CMV-seropositive. Material: PBMCs.

The CDR3 bases are TGTGCCAGCAGTGCGAGCGGATCATACGAGCAGTACTTC. Protein sequence: CASSASGSYEQYF. V is TRBV2 and J is TRBJ2-7; D perhaps matches TRBD2 (5 bases). Deletions cut 4 bases from V and 4 bases from J, with 11 bases between. This CDR3 region has 13 residues. Germline lookup yields CDR1 SNHLY and CDR2 FYNNEI.